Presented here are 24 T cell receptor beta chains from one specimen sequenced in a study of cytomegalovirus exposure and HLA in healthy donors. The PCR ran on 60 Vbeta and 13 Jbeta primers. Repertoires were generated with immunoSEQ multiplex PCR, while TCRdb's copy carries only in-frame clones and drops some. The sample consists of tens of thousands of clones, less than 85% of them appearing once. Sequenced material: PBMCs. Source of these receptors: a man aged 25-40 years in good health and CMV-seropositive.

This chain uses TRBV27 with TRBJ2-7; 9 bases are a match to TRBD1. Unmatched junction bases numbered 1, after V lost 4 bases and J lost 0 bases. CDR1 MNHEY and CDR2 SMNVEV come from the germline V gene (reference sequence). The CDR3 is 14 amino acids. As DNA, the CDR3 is TGTGCCAGCAGTTCGGGACAGGGCTCCTACGAGCAGTACTTC. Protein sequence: CASSSGQGSYEQYF.

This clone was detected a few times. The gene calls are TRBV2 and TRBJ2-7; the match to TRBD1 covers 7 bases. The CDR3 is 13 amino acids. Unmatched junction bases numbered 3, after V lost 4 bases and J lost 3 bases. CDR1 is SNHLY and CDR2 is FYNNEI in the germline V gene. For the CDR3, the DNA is TGTGCCAGCAGTGCGGGACAGCACTACGAGCAGTACGTC. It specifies CASSAGQHYEQYV.

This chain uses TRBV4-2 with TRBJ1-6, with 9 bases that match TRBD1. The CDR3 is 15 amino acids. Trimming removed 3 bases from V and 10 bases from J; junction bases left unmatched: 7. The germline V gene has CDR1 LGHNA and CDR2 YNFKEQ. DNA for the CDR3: TGTGCCAGCAGCCAGGACGGACAGGGGACATCACCCCTCCACTTT. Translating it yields CASSQDGQGTSPLHF.

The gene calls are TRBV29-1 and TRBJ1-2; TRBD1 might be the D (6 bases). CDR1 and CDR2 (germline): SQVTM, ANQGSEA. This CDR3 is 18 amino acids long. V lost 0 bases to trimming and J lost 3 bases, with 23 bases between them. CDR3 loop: CSVEELKGGGSLYYGYTF. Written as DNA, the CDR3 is TGCAGCGTTGAAGAATTGAAGGGGGGAGGGTCTCTCTACTATGGCTACACCTTC.

CDR3 protein: CASSPGVEQYF. The CDR3 DNA is TGTGCCAGTAGTCCAGGGGTCGAGCAGTACTTC. This chain connects TRBV19 to TRBJ2-7, with a weak D call TRBD1 (6 bases). The CDR3 is 11 amino acids. The germline gives CDR1 LNHDA, CDR2 SQIVND (reference sequence). V lost 5 bases to trimming and J lost 6 bases, with 8 bases between them. The full variable domain, its missing parts supplied by reference TRBV19 and TRBJ2-7, is DGGITQSPKYLFRKEGQNVTLSCEQNLNHDAMYWYRQDPGQGLRLIYYSQIVNDFQKGDIAEGYSVSREKKESFPLTVTSAQKNPTAFYLCASSPGVEQYFGPGTRLTVT.

DNA for the CDR3: TGTGCCAGCAGCTCCGGGAGCGGCTCCCCTAACTATGGCTACACCTTC. Its translation: CASSSGSGSPNYGYTF. V usage is TRBV7-8 and J usage is TRBJ1-2, with D hard to call. The CDR3 is 16 residues long. V lost 4 bases to trimming and J lost 0 bases, with 15 bases between them. The germline V gene encodes CDR1 SGHVS and CDR2 FQNEAQ.

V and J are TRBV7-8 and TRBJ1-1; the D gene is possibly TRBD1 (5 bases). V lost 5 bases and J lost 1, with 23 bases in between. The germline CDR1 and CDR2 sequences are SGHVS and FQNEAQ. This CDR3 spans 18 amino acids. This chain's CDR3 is CASSPEGLGLAGNTEAFF. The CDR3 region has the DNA TGTGCCAGCAGCCCAGAGGGACTGGGGCTAGCGGGGAACACTGAAGCTTTCTTT.

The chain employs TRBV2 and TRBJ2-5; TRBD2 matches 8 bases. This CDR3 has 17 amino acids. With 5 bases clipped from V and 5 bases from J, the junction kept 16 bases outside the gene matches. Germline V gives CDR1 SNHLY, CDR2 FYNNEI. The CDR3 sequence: CASSTAGAGAGVETQYF. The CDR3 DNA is TGTGCCAGCAGTACAGCGGGAGCGGGGGCCGGAGTGGAGACCCAGTACTTC.

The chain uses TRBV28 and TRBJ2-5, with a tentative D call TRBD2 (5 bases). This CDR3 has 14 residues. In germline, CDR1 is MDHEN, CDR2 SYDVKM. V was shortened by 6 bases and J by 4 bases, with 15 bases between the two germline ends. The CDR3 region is CASRPTQRLETQYF. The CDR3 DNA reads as TGTGCCAGCAGGCCCACTCAGCGGCTAGAGACCCAGTACTTC.

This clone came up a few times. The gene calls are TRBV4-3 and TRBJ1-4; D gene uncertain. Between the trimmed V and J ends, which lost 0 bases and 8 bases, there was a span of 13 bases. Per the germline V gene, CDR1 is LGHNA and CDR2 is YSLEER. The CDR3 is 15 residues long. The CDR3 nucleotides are TGCGCCAGCAGCCAAGATGTGTCGGCCAGGGAAAAACTGTTTTTT. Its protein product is CASSQDVSAREKLFF.

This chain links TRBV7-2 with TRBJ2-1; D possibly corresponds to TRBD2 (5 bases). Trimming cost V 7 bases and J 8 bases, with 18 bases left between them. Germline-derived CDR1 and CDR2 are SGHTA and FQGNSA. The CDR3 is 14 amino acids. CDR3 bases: TGTGCCAGCACTCGAGCGCAAAGGCGGGATGAGCAGTTCTTC. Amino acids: CASTRAQRRDEQFF.

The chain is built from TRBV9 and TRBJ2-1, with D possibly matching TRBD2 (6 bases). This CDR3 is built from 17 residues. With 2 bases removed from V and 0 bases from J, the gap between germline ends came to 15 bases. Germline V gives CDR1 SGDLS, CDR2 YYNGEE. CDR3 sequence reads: CASSVSRRDGSYNEQFF. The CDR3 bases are TGTGCCAGCAGCGTCAGTAGGCGGGACGGCTCCTACAATGAGCAGTTCTTC.

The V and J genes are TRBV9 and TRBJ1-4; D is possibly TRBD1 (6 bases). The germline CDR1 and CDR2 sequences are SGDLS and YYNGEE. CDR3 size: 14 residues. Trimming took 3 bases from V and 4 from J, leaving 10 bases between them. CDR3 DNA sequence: TGTGCCAGCAGCGAGGGGGGGGGTAATGAAAAACTGTTTTTT. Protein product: CASSEGGGNEKLFF.

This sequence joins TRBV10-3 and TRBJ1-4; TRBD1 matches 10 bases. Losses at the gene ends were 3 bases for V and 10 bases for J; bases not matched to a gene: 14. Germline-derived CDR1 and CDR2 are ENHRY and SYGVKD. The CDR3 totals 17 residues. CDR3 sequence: CAISDPRGQGFEGKLFF. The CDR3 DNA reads TGTGCCATCAGTGACCCGCGGGGACAGGGGTTTGAGGGAAAACTGTTTTTT.

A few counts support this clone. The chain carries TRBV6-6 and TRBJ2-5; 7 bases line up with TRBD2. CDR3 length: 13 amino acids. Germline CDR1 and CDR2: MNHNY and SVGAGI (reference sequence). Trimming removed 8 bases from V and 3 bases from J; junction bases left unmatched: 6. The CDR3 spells CASATSLEETQYF. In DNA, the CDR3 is TGTGCCAGCGCGACTAGCCTGGAAGAGACCCAGTACTTC.

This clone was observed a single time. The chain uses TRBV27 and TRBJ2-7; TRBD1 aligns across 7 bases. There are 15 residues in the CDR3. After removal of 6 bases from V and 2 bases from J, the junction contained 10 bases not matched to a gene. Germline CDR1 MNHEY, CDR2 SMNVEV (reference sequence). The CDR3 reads CASSIAGTEAYEQYF. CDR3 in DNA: TGTGCCAGCAGCATCGCCGGGACAGAAGCCTACGAGCAGTACTTC.

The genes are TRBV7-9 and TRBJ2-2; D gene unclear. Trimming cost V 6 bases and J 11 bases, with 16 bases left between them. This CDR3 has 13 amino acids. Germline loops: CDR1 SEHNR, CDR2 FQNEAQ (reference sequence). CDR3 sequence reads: CASSSLAYRELFF. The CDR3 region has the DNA TGTGCCAGCAGTTCCTTAGCTTATCGTGAGCTGTTTTTT.

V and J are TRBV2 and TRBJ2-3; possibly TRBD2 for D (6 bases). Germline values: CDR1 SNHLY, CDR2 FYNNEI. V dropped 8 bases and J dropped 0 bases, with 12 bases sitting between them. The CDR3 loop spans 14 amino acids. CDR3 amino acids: CASLGGASTDTQYF. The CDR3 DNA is TGTGCCAGCCTGGGCGGGGCTAGCACAGATACGCAGTATTTT.

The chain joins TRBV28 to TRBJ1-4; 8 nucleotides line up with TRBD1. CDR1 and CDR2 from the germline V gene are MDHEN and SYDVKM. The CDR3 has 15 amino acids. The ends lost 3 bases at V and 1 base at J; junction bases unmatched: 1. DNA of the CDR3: TGTGCCAGCAGTTTGGACAGGGAAACTAATGAAAAACTGTTTTTT. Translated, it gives CASSLDRETNEKLFF.

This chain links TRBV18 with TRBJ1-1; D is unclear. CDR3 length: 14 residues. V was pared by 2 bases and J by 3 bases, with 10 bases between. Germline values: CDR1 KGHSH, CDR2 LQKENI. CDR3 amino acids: CASSPARRYTEAFF. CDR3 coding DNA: TGTGCCAGCTCACCAGCGAGGAGGTACACTGAAGCTTTCTTT.

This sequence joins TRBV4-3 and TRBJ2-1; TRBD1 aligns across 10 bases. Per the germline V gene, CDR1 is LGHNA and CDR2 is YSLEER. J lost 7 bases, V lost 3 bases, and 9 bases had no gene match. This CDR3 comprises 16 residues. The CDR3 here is CASSHRQGALWNEQFF. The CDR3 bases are TGCGCCAGCAGCCACCGACAGGGGGCTTTATGGAATGAGCAGTTCTTC.

The CDR3 nucleotides are TGTGCCAGCAGTGAAACAGTCGGGGATTACGAGCAGTACGTC. Translating gives CASSETVGDYEQYV. This rearrangement joins TRBV6-1 to TRBJ2-7; D is perhaps TRBD2 (5 bases). Trimming took 2 bases from V and 4 from J, leaving 12 bases between them. The CDR3 has 14 amino acids. Germline CDR1 reads MNHNS; CDR2 reads SASEGT.

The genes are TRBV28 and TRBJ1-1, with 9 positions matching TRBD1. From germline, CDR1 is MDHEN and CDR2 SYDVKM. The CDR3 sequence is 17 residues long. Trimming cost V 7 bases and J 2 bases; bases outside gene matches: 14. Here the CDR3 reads CASTVDPRQGGNTEAFF. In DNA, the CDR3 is TGTGCCAGCACGGTGGACCCGAGACAGGGGGGTAACACTGAAGCTTTCTTT.

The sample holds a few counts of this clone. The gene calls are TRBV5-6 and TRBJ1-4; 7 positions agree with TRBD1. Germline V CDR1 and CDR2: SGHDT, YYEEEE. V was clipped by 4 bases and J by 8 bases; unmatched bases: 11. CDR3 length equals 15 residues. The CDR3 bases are TGTGCCAGCAGCCGCCCGACAGGGAGGAAGGAAAAACTGTTTTTT. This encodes CASSRPTGRKEKLFF.